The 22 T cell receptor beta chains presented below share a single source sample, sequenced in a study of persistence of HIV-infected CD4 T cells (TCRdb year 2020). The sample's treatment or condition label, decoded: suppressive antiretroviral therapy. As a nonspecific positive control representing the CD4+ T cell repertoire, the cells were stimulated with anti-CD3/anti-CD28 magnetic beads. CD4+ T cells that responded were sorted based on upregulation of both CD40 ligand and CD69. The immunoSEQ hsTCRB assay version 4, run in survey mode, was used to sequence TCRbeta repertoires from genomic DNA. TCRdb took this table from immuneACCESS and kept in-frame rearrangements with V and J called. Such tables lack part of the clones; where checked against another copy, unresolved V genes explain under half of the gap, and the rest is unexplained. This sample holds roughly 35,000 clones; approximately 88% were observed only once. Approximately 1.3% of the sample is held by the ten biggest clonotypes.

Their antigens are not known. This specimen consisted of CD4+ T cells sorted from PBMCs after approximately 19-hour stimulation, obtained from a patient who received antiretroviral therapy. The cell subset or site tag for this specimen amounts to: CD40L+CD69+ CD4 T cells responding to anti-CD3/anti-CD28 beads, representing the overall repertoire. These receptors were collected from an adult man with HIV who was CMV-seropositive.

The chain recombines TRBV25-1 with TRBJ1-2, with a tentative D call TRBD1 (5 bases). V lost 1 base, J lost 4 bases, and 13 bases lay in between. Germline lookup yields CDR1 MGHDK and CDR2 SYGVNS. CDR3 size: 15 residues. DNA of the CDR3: TGTGCCAGCAGTGAATCGAGGGGATTTGGCTATGGCTACACCTTC. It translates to CASSESRGFGYGYTF.

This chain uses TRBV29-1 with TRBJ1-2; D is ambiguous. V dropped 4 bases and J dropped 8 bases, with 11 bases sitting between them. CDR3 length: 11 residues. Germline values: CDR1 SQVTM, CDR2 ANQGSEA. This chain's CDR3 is CSVVEAGGYTF. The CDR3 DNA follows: TGCAGCGTTGTTGAGGCAGGAGGCTACACCTTC.

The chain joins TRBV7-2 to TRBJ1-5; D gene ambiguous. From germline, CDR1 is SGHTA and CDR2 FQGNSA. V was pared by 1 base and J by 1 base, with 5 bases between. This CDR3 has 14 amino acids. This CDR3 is CASSLGRSNQPQHF. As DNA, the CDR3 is TGTGCCAGCAGCTTAGGTAGAAGCAATCAGCCCCAGCATTTT.

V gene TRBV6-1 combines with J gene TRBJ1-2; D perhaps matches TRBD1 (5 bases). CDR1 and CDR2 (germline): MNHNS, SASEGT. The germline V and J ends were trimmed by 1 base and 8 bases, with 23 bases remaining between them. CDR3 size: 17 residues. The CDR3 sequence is CASSEELIAGTIGGYTF. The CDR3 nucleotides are TGTGCCAGCAGTGAAGAGTTAATTGCAGGGACTATAGGGGGCTACACCTTC.

In nucleotides, the CDR3 is TGTGCCAGCAGCCAACTAGCGGGAGGGCCAAATGAGCAGTTCTTC. It is translated as CASSQLAGGPNEQFF. The chain carries TRBV5-5 and TRBJ2-1; 13 bases are a match to TRBD2. Germline assignment: CDR1 SGHKS and CDR2 YYEKEE (reference sequence). V dropped 4 bases and J dropped 7; count of bases not matched to a gene: 5. The CDR3 sequence is 15 residues long.

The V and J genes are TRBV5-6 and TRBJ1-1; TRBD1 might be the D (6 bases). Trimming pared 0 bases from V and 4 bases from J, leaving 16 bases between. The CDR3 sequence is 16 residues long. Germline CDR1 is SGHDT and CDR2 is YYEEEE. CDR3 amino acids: CASSLGGGIQGTEAFF. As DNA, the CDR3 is TGTGCCAGCAGCTTGGGAGGGGGGATACAGGGCACTGAAGCTTTCTTT.

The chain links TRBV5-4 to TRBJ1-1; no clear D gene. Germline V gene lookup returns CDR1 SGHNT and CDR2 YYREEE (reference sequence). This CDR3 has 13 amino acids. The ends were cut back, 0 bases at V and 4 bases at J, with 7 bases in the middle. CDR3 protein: CASSLETGTEAFF. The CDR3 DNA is TGTGCCAGCAGCTTGGAGACGGGCACTGAAGCTTTCTTT.

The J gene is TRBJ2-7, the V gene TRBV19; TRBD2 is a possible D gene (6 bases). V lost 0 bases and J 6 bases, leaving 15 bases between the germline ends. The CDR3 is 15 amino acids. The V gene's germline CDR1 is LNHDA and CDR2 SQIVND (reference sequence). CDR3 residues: CASSIDRQGGREQYF. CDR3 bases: TGTGCCAGTAGTATAGACCGGCAGGGAGGTCGCGAGCAGTACTTC.

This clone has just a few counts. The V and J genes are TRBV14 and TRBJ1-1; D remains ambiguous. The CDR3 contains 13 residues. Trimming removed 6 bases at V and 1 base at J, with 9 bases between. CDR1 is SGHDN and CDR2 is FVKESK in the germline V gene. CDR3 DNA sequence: TGTGCCAGCAGTCGCAGACCGAACACTGAAGCTTTCTTT. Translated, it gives CASSRRPNTEAFF.

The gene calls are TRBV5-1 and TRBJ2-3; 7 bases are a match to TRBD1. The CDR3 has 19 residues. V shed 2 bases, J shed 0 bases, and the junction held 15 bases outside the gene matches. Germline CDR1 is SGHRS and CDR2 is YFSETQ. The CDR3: CASSFKQGWGVLSTDTQYF. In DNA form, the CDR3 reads TGCGCCAGCAGCTTCAAACAGGGGTGGGGTGTGTTGAGCACAGATACGCAGTATTTT.

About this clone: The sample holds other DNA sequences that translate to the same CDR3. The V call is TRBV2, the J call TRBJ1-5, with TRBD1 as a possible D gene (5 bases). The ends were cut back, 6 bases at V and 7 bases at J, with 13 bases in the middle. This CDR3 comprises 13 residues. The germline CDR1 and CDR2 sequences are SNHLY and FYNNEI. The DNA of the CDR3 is TGTGCCAGCAGCGGCAGGGAAAACCAGCCCCAGCATTTT. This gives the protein CASSGRENQPQHF.

The CDR3 reads CASSQSAGGYTDTQYF. In DNA, the CDR3 is TGCGCCAGCAGCCAATCTGCGGGGGGCTACACAGATACGCAGTATTTT. The rearrangement uses TRBV4-1 and TRBJ2-3; 8 bases agree with TRBD2. This CDR3 contains 16 residues. Germline trimming cut 2 bases from V and 2 bases from J; bases unmatched to any gene: 6. Germline CDR1 and CDR2: MGHRA and YSYEKL.

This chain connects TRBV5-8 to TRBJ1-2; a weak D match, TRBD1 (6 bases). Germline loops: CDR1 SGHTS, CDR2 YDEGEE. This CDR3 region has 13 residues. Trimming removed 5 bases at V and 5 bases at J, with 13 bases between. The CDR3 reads CASSSDSTYGYTF. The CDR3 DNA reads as TGTGCCAGCAGTTCGGACAGTACATATGGCTACACCTTC.

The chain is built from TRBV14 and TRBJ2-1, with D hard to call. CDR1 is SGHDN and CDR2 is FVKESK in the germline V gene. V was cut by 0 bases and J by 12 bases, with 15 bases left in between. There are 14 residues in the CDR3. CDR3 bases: TGTGCCAGCAGCCAAGATTGGCCCCCGACTGCGCAGTTCTTC. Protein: CASSQDWPPTAQFF.

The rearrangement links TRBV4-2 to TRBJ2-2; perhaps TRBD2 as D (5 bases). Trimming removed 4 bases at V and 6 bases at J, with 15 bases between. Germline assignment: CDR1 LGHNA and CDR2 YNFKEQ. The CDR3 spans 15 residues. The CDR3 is CASSPAGEKSGELFF. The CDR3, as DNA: TGTGCCAGCAGCCCCGCCGGGGAGAAGTCCGGGGAGCTGTTTTTT.

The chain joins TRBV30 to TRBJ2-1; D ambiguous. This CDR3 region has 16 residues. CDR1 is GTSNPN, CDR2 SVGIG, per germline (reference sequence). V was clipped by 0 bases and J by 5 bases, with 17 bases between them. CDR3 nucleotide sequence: TGTGCCTGGAGTGTACTGATGGAAACTTTTAACAATGAGCAGTTCTTC. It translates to CAWSVLMETFNNEQFF.

The CDR3 sequence is CASSLPVNTEAFF. CDR3 nucleotide sequence: TGTGCCAGCTCACTACCAGTGAACACTGAAGCTTTCTTT. The V and J genes are TRBV18 and TRBJ1-1, with D uncertain. Germline lookup yields CDR1 KGHSH and CDR2 LQKENI. This CDR3 is 13 amino acids long. The V and J ends lost 4 bases and 0 bases respectively, with 6 bases between them. The whole variable domain, filled in from reference TRBV18 and TRBJ1-1, reads NAGVMQNPRHLVRRRGQEARLRCSPMKGHSHVYWYRQLPEEGLKFMVYLQKENIIDESGMPKERFSAEFPKEGPSILRIQQVVRGDSAAYFCASSLPVNTEAFFGQGTRLTVV.

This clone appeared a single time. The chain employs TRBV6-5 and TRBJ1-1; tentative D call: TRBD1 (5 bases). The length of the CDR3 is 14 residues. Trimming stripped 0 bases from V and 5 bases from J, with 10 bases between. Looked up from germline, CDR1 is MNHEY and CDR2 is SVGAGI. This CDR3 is CASSYSGGRTEAFF. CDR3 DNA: TGTGCCAGCAGTTACTCGGGGGGTAGGACTGAAGCTTTCTTT.

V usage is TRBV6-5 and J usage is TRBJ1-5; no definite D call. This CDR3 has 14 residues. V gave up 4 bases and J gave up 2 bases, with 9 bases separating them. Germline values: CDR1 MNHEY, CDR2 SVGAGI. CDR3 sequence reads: CASSFSGGNQPQHF. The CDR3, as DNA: TGTGCCAGCAGTTTTAGCGGGGGCAATCAGCCCCAGCATTTT.

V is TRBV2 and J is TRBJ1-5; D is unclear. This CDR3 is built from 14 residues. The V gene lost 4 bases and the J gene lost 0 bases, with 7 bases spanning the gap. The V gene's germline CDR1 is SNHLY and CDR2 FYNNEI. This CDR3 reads CASSGRNSNQPQHF. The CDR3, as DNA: TGTGCCAGCAGTGGCAGGAATAGCAATCAGCCCCAGCATTTT.

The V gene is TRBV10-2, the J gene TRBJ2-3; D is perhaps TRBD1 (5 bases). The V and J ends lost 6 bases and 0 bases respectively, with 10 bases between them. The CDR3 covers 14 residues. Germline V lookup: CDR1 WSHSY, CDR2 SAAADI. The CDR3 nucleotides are TGCGCCAGCAGCAGGGATGGGAGCACAGATACGCAGTATTTT. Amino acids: CASSRDGSTDTQYF.

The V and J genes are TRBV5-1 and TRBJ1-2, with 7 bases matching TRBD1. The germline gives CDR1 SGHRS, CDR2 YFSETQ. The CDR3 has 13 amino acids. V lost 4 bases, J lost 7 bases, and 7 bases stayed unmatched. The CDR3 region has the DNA TGCGCCAGCAGCCCCGGGACAGAAACTGGCTACACCTTC. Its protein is CASSPGTETGYTF.